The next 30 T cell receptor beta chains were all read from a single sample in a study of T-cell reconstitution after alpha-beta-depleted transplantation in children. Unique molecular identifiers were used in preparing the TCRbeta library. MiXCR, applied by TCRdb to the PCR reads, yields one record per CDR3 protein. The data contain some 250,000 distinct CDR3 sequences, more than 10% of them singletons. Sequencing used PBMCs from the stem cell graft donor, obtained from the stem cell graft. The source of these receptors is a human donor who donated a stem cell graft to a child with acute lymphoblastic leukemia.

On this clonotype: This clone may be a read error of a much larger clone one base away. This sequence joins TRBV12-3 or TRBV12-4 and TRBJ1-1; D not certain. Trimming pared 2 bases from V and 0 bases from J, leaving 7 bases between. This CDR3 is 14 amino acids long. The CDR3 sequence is CASSLTHLNTEAFF. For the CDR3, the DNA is TGTGCCAGCAGTTTAACGCATTTGAACACTGAAGCTTTCTTT.

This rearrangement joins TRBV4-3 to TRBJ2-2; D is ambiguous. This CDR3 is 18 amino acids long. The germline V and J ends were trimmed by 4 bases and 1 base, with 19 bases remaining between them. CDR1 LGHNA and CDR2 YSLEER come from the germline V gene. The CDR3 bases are TGCGCCAGCAGCCGCCTTAAGAGCGCAACGCTGAACACCGGGGAGCTGTTTTTT. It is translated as CASSRLKSATLNTGELFF.

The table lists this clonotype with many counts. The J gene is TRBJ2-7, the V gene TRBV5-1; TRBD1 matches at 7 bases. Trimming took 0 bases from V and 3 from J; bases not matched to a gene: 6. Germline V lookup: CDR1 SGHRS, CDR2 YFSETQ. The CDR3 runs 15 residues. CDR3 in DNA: TGCGCCAGCAGCTTGGCCGGGACAGAATACTACGAGCAGTACTTC. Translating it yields CASSLAGTEYYEQYF.

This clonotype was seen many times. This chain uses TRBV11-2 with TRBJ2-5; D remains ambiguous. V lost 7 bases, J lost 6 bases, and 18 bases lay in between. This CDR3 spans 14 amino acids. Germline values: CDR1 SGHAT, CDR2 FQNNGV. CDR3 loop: CASTKGGPRKTQYF. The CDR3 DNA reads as TGTGCCAGCACCAAGGGTGGCCCGCGGAAGACCCAGTACTTC. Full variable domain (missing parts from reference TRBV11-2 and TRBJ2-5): EAGVAQSPRYKIIEKRQSVAFWCNPISGHATLYWYQQILGQGPKLLIQFQNNGVVDDSQLPKDRFSAERLKGVDSTLKIQPAKLEDSAVYLCASTKGGPRKTQYFGPGTRLLVL.

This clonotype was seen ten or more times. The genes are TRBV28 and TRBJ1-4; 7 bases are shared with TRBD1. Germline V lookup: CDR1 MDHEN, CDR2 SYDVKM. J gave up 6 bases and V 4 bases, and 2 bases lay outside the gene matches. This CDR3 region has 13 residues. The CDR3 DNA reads TGTGCCAGCAGTTCCGGACAGGATGAAAAACTGTTTTTT. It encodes CASSSGQDEKLFF. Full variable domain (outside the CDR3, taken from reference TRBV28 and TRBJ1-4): DVKVTQSSRYLVKRTGEKVFLECVQDMDHENMFWYRQDPGLGLRLIYFSYDVKMKEKGDIPEGYSVSREKKERFSLILESASTNQTSMYLCASSSGQDEKLFFGSGTQLSVL.

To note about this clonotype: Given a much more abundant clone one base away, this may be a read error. The DNA of the CDR3 is TGTGCCAGCAGCTTACGGACAGGGGCGAACACCGGGGAGCTGCTTTTT. Translating it yields CASSLRTGANTGELLF. J is TRBJ2-2 and V is TRBV7-6, with 9 bases aligning to TRBD1. The CDR3 runs to 16 residues. In germline, CDR1 is SGHVS, CDR2 FNYEAQ.

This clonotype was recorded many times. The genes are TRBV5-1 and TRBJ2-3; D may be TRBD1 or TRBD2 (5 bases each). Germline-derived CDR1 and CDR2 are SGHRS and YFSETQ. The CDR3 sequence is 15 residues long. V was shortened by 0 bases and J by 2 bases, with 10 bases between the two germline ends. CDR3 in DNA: TGCGCCAGCAGCTTGGATCCGGGGACCACAGATACGCAGTATTTT. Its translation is CASSLDPGTTDTQYF.

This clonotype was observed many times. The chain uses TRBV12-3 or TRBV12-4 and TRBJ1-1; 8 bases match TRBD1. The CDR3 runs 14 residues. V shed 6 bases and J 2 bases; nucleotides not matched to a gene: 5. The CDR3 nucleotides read TGTGCCAGCAGCAAGGACAGGGCCAACACTGAAGCTTTCTTT. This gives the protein CASSKDRANTEAFF.

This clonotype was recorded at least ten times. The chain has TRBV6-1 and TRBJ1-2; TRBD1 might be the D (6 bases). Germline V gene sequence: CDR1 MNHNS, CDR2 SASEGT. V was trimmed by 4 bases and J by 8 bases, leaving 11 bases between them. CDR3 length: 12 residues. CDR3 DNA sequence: TGTGCCAGCAGTGGCACAGGGCCCGGCTACACCTTC. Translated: CASSGTGPGYTF.

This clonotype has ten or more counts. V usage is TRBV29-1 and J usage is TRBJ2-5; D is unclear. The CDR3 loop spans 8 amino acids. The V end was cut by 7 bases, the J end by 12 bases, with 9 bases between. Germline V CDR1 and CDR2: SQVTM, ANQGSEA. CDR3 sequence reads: CSAGLEYF. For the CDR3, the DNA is TGCAGCGCCGGGTTGGAGTACTTC.

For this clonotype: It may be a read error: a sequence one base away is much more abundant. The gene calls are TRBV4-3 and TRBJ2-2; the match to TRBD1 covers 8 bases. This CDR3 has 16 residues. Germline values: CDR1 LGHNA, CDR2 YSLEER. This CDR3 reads CASSVRDRTNNGELFF. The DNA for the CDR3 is TGCGCCAGCAGCGTGCGGGACAGGACGAACAACGGGGAGCTGTTTTTT.

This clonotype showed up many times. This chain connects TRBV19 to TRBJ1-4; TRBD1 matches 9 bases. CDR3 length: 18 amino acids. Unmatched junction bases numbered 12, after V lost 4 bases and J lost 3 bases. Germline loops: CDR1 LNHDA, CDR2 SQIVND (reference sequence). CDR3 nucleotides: TGTGCCAGTAGTAGACAACTATCGGGACAGGGCTCTAATGAAAAACTGTTTTTT. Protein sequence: CASSRQLSGQGSNEKLFF.

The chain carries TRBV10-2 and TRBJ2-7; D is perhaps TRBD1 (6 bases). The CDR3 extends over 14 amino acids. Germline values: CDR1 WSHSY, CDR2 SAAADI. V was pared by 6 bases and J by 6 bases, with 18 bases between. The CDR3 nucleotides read TGCGCCAGCAGGATCAAGGGGACATGGGGCGAGCAGTACTTC. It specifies CASRIKGTWGEQYF.

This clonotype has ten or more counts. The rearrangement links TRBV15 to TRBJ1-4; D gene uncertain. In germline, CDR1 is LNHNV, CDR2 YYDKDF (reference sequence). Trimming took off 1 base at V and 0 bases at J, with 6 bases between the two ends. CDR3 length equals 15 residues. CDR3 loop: CATSRVPATNEKLFF. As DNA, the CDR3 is TGTGCCACCAGCAGAGTCCCAGCAACTAATGAAAAACTGTTTTTT.

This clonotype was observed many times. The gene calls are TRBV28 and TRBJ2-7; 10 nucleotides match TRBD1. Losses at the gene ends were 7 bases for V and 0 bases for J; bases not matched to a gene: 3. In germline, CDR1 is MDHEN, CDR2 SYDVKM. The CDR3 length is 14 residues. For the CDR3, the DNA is TGTGCCAGCATGCGGGACAGGGGCTCCTACGAGCAGTACTTC. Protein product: CASMRDRGSYEQYF.

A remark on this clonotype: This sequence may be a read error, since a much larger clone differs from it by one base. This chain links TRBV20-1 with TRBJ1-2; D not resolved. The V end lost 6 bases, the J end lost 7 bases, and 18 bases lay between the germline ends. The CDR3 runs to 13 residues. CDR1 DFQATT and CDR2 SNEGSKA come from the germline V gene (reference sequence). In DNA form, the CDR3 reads TGCAGTGCCCTAGAGAGGATGATCGTTGGCTACACCTTC. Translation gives CSALERMIVGYTF.

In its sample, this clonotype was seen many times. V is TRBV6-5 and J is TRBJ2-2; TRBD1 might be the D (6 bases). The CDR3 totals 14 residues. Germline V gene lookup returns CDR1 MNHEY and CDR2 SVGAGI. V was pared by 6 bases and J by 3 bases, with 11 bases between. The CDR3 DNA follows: TGTGCCAGCAGGCCAGGGACATACACCGGGGAGCTGTTTTTT. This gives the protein CASRPGTYTGELFF.

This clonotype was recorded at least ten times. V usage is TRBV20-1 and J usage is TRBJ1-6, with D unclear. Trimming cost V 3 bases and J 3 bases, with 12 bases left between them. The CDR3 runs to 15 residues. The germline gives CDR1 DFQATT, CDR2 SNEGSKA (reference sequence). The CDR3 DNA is TGCAGTGCTAGTCAACAGCAGATCTATAATTCACCCCTCCACTTT. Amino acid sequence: CSASQQQIYNSPLHF.

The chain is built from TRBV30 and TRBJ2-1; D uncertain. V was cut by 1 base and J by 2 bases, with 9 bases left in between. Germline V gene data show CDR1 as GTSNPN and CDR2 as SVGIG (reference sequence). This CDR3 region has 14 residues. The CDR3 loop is CAWSGASAYNEQFF. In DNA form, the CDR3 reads TGTGCCTGGAGTGGAGCCAGCGCCTACAATGAGCAGTTCTTC.

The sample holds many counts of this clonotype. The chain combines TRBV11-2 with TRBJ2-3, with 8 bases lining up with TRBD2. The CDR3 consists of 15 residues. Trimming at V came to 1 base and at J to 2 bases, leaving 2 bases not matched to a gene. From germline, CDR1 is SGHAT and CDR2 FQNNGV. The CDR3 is CASSLAGGLTDTQYF. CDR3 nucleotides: TGTGCCAGCAGCTTAGCGGGGGGGCTCACAGATACGCAGTATTTT. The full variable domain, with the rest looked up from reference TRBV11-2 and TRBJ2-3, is EAGVAQSPRYKIIEKRQSVAFWCNPISGHATLYWYQQILGQGPKLLIQFQNNGVVDDSQLPKDRFSAERLKGVDSTLKIQPAKLEDSAVYLCASSLAGGLTDTQYFGPGTRLTVL.

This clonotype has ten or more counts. The CDR3: CAGQGNDQPQHF. Here the CDR3 DNA reads TGTGCTGGACAGGGGAATGATCAGCCCCAGCATTTT. This chain joins TRBV28 and TRBJ1-5; 9 bases map to TRBD1. The CDR3 is 12 amino acids. CDR1 and CDR2 from the germline V gene are MDHEN and SYDVKM.

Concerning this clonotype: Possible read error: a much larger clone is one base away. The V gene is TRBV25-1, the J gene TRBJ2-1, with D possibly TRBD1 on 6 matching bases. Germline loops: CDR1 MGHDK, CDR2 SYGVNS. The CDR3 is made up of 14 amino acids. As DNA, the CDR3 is TGTGCCAGCCTCGACAGGTACTCCTACACTGAGCAGTTCTTC. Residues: CASLDRYSYTEQFF.

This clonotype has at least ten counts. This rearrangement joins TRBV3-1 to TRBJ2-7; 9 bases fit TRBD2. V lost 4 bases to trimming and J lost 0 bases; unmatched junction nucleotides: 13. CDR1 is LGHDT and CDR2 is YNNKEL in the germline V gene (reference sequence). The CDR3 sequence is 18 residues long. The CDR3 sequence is CASSPPLTSGRFSYEQYF. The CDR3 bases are TGTGCCAGCAGCCCCCCTTTAACAAGCGGGAGGTTCTCCTACGAGCAGTACTTC.

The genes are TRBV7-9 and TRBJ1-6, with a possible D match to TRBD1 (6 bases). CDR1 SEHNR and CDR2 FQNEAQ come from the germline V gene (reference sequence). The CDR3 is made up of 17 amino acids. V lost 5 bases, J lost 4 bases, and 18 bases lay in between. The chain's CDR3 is CASSVRLGAGYNSPLHF. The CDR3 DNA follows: TGTGCCAGCAGCGTAAGGTTGGGGGCCGGGTATAATTCACCCCTCCACTTT.

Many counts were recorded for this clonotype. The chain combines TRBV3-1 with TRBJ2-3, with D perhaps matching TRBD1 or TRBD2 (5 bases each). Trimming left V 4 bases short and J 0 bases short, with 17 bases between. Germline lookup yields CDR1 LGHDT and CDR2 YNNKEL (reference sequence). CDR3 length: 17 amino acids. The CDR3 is CASSLFRDHLSTDTQYF. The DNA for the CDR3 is TGTGCCAGCAGCCTATTCAGGGACCACCTAAGCACAGATACGCAGTATTTT.

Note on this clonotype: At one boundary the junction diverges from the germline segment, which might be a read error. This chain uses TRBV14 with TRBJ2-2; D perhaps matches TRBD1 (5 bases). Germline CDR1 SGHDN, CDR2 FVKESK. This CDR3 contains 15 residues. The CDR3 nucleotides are TGTGCCAGCAGGCAAGGGGCTATGGGCACCGGGGAGCTGTTTTTT. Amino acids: CASRQGAMGTGELFF.

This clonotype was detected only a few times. CDR3 nucleotides: TGTGCCAGCAGTTTATCGGGACGCACCGGGGGGGGTGAGCAGTTCTTC. Protein: CASSLSGRTGGGEQFF. This chain uses TRBV27 with TRBJ2-1, with 8 bases fitting TRBD2. Germline V CDR1 and CDR2: MNHEY, SMNVEV (reference sequence). Trimming cost V 0 bases and J 9 bases; bases outside gene matches: 10. This CDR3 spans 16 amino acids.

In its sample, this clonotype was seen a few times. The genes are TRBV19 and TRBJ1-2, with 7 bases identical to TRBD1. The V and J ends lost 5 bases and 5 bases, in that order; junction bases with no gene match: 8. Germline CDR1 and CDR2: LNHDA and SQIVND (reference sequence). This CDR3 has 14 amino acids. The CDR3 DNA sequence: TGTGCCAGTAGTCAACCCGACAGGGTTTATGGCTACACCTTC. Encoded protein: CASSQPDRVYGYTF.

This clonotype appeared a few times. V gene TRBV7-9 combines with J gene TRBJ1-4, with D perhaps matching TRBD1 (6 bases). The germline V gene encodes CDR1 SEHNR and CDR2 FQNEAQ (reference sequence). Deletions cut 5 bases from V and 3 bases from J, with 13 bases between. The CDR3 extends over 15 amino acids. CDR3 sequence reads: CASSETTGANEKLFF. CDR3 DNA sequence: TGTGCCAGCAGCGAAACGACAGGAGCTAATGAAAAACTGTTTTTT. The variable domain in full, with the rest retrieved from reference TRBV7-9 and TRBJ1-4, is DTGVSQNPRHKITKRGQNVTFRCDPISEHNRLYWYRQTLGQGPEFLTYFQNEAQLEKSRLLSDRFSAERPKGSFSTLEIQRTEQGDSAMYLCASSETTGANEKLFFGSGTQLSVL.

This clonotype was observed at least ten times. The CDR3 nucleotides read TGTGCCAGCAGCGTAGTTGGGACCTCCATTGGAAATTGGGATACGCAGTATTTT. Translated: CASSVVGTSIGNWDTQYF. The chain is built from TRBV9 and TRBJ2-3; D is possibly TRBD1 or TRBD2 (5 bases each). The length of the CDR3 is 18 residues. Germline V CDR1 and CDR2: SGDLS, YYNGEE. Trimming cost V 0 bases and J 6 bases, with 23 bases left between them. Supplemented by reference TRBV9 and TRBJ2-3, the full variable domain reads DSGVTQTPKHLITATGQRVTLRCSPRSGDLSVYWYQQSLDQGLQFLIQYYNGEERAKGNILERFSAQQFPDLHSELNLSSLELGDSALYFCASSVVGTSIGNWDTQYFGPGTRLTVL.